One and the same sample provided the 18 T cell receptor beta chains below, sequenced in a study of graft-versus-host responses after intestinal transplantation. Their antigens remain unidentified. Data came from immunoSEQ multiplex PCR; TCRdb stores just in-frame clones and leaves some out. The table records 50,000 to 75,000 clones, roughly 93% of them present only once. The source material was unstimulated CD4+ T cells sorted from spleen or lymph node cells, sampled before transplant. Receptor source: a human donor who was the organ donor for an intestinal transplant.

CDR3 in amino acids: CASSIQGGNSPLHF. The CDR3 nucleotides read TGTGCCAGCAGCATACAGGGCGGAAATTCACCCCTCCACTTT. The genes are TRBV7-3 and TRBJ1-6; D perhaps matches TRBD1 (6 bases). CDR1 and CDR2 (germline): SGHTA, FQGTGA. The CDR3 extends over 14 amino acids. Trimming removed 5 bases at V and 7 bases at J, with 12 bases between.

V usage is TRBV2 and J usage is TRBJ1-1, with 7 bases identical to TRBD1. The ends lost 2 bases at V and 2 bases at J; junction bases unmatched: 5. Germline lookup yields CDR1 SNHLY and CDR2 FYNNEI. CDR3 length: 15 residues. As DNA, the CDR3 is TGTGCCAGCAGTGAACGAGGAGGGGGCAACACTGAAGCTTTCTTT. It specifies CASSERGGGNTEAFF.

The V call is TRBV10-3, the J call TRBJ2-5, with 7 bases that match TRBD2. This CDR3 is built from 14 residues. Germline V gene sequence: CDR1 ENHRY, CDR2 SYGVKD. V lost 5 bases and J lost 6; bases outside the gene matches: 9. The CDR3 region is CAISPTTSRKTQYF. As DNA, the CDR3 is TGTGCCATCAGTCCGACGACTAGCAGGAAGACCCAGTACTTC.

J is TRBJ2-7 and V is TRBV11-2; 7 bases line up with TRBD2. With V trimmed by 1 base and J by 0 bases, 6 bases remained unmatched. This CDR3 spans 16 amino acids. Germline V gene sequence: CDR1 SGHAT, CDR2 FQNNGV. CDR3 in amino acids: CASSLAAGFLSYEQYF. CDR3 DNA: TGTGCCAGCAGCTTAGCAGCGGGGTTCCTCTCCTACGAGCAGTACTTC.

V gene TRBV6-6 combines with J gene TRBJ2-7, with D uncertain. CDR1 MNHNY and CDR2 SVGAGI come from the germline V gene (reference sequence). This CDR3 has 12 amino acids. The germline V and J ends were trimmed by 2 bases and 3 bases, with 5 bases remaining between them. The CDR3, as DNA: TGTGCCAGCAGTTACGCAAACTACGAGCAGTACTTC. Protein sequence: CASSYANYEQYF.

The DNA for the CDR3 is TGCGCCAGCAGCCACGGGGGGGTAGCCAAAAACATTCAGTACTTC. This sequence encodes CASSHGGVAKNIQYF. V gene TRBV4-1 combines with J gene TRBJ2-4; 8 bases agree with TRBD2. Germline CDR1 and CDR2: MGHRA and YSYEKL. After removal of 3 bases from V and 0 bases from J, the junction contained 1 base not matched to a gene. The CDR3 runs 15 residues.

Notes on this clone: Relative to the germline gene, one junction end is altered; a read error may explain this. This chain uses TRBV20-1 with TRBJ2-7, with 7 bases aligning to TRBD1. Looked up from germline, CDR1 is DFQATT and CDR2 is SNEGSKA (reference sequence). CDR3 length equals 11 residues. The CDR3 DNA sequence: TGCAGTGCCAGCAGGGGGTCCGAGCAGTGCTTC. It encodes CSASRGSEQCF.

This chain joins TRBV7-9 and TRBJ2-4; a weak D match, TRBD1 (5 bases). Germline CDR1 SEHNR, CDR2 FQNEAQ (reference sequence). The V end was cut by 5 bases, the J end by 0 bases, with 11 bases between. This CDR3 has 15 residues. In DNA form, the CDR3 reads TGTGCCAGCAGCACCGACAGACTAGCCAAAAACATTCAGTACTTC. It specifies CASSTDRLAKNIQYF.

The chain recombines TRBV10-3 with TRBJ2-2, with D unresolved. V was trimmed by 6 bases and J by 0 bases, leaving 11 bases between them. The CDR3 has 15 residues. Germline V CDR1 and CDR2: ENHRY, SYGVKD. CDR3 loop: CAIRPRSPNTGELFF. In DNA form, the CDR3 reads TGTGCCATCAGGCCCCGTTCCCCGAACACCGGGGAGCTGTTTTTT.

The V call is TRBV10-3, the J call TRBJ2-5; D may be TRBD2 (6 bases). Matching the DNA end better, TRBJ2-7 makes the J call doubtful. The CDR3 contains 12 residues. Germline CDR1 reads ENHRY; CDR2 reads SYGVKD. CDR3 sequence: CAISGSSYEQYF. DNA for the CDR3: TGTGCCATCAGCGGGAGCTCCTACGAGCAGTACTTC.

V is TRBV5-8 and J is TRBJ2-3, with D unresolved. CDR3 length: 14 amino acids. V lost 0 bases and J lost 2, with 7 bases in between. The germline CDR1 and CDR2 sequences are SGHTS and YDEGEE. The CDR3 coding sequence is TGTGCCAGCAGCTTGGGAATAGCCACAGATACGCAGTATTTT. Translating gives CASSLGIATDTQYF.

The rearrangement uses TRBV4-3 and TRBJ1-5, with D unclear. Germline values: CDR1 LGHNA, CDR2 YSLEER. V lost 1 base and J lost 0, with 4 bases in between. The CDR3 consists of 14 residues. The CDR3 DNA is TGCGCCAGCAGCCAAGGACATAGCAATCAGCCCCAGCATTTT. Translating gives CASSQGHSNQPQHF.

The genes are TRBV5-4 and TRBJ2-1, with a tentative D call TRBD2 (5 bases). Germline CDR1 and CDR2: SGHNT and YYREEE (reference sequence). The CDR3 is 13 residues long. V gave up 0 bases and J gave up 10 bases, with 11 bases separating them. In DNA form, the CDR3 reads TGTGCCAGCAGCTTGGGGCGCCCGGGGGAGCAGTTCTTC. Residues: CASSLGRPGEQFF. Combining the CDR3 with reference TRBV5-4 and TRBJ2-1 gives the whole variable domain ETGVTQSPTHLIKTRGQQVTLRCSSQSGHNTVSWYQQALGQGPQFIFQYYREEENGRGNFPPRFSGLQFPNYSSELNVNALELDDSALYLCASSLGRPGEQFFGPGTRLTVL.

This chain links TRBV7-2 with TRBJ1-2; D gene ambiguous. The CDR3 extends over 14 amino acids. V was shortened by 5 bases and J by 0 bases, with 10 bases between the two germline ends. Germline assignment: CDR1 SGHTA and CDR2 FQGNSA. CDR3 nucleotide sequence: TGTGCCAGCAGCAACAGACGGACTAACTATGGCTACACCTTC. Translation: CASSNRRTNYGYTF.

J is TRBJ1-1 and V is TRBV2; weak D call: TRBD1 (6 bases). Looked up from germline, CDR1 is SNHLY and CDR2 is FYNNEI. The CDR3 sequence is 12 residues long. Trimming took off 8 bases at V and 6 bases at J, with 13 bases between the two ends. CDR3 region: CASRGWGPEAFF. CDR3 sequence (DNA): TGTGCCAGCCGCGGCTGGGGGCCTGAAGCTTTCTTT.

V gene TRBV7-2 combines with J gene TRBJ2-1; 8 bases agree with TRBD2. Looked up from germline, CDR1 is SGHTA and CDR2 is FQGNSA. The V gene end was trimmed by 7 bases and the J gene end by 8 bases; junction bases not matched to a gene: 13. This CDR3 has 15 amino acids. The CDR3, as DNA: TGTGCCAGCACCCGGCGGGGGACTAGGATGGATGAGCAGTTCTTC. Translation gives CASTRRGTRMDEQFF.

The V and J genes are TRBV18 and TRBJ2-7; 9 bases fit TRBD1. V dropped 2 bases and J dropped 1; count of bases not matched to a gene: 0. CDR3 length: 14 residues. CDR1 KGHSH and CDR2 LQKENI come from the germline V gene. The CDR3 sequence is CASSPDRGSYEQYF. In DNA form, the CDR3 reads TGTGCCAGCTCACCAGACAGGGGGTCCTACGAGCAGTACTTC.

V and J are TRBV5-4 and TRBJ2-1, with 10 bases fitting TRBD2. The length of the CDR3 is 15 residues. The junction had 0 bases not matched to a gene; V was cut back by 1 base and J by 2 bases. Germline V CDR1 and CDR2: SGHNT, YYREEE (reference sequence). The DNA for the CDR3 is TGTGCCAGCAGCTTGACTAGCGGGGCCTACAATGAGCAGTTCTTC. This gives the protein CASSLTSGAYNEQFF.